Below, 22 T cell receptor beta chains from the same sample are listed, as sequenced in a study of response to subunit inactivated influenza vaccine. MiXCR, applied by TCRdb to the RT-PCR reads, yields one record per CDR3 protein. The top ten clones hold roughly a tenth of a sample with just over 300,000 distinct CDR3 sequences, about a fifth of them seen once. The sequencing used PBMCs from blood, collected about 20 months after vaccination. The source is a man between 50 and 70 years old who received an inactivated influenza vaccine.

V usage is TRBV12-3 or TRBV12-4 and J usage is TRBJ1-2; 7 bases are a match to TRBD1. The CDR3 has 14 residues. J gave up 4 bases and V 6 bases, and 8 bases lay outside the gene matches. Here the CDR3 reads CASSLDRVGYGYTF. The CDR3 nucleotides read TGTGCCAGCAGCCTAGACAGGGTAGGCTATGGCTACACCTTC.

This clonotype occurred many times. The genes are TRBV4-1 and TRBJ1-2; unclear D gene. The V gene lost 2 bases and the J gene lost 1 base, with 2 bases spanning the gap. The CDR3 sequence is 12 residues long. Germline lookup yields CDR1 MGHRA and CDR2 YSYEKL. The CDR3 DNA follows: TGCGCCAGCAGCCAAAGTAACTATGGCTACACCTTC. This translates into CASSQSNYGYTF.

The J gene is TRBJ2-1, the V gene TRBV25-1; D is ambiguous. The length of the CDR3 is 15 residues. Germline V gene data show CDR1 as MGHDK and CDR2 as SYGVNS. The V end lost 5 bases, the J end lost 2 bases, and 13 bases lay between the germline ends. Here the CDR3 DNA reads TGTGCCAGCAGTCCGGCGAGACCTACCTACAATGAGCAGTTCTTC. Protein product: CASSPARPTYNEQFF. Complete variable domain (other parts from reference TRBV25-1 and TRBJ2-1): EADIYQTPRYLVIGTGKKITLECSQTMGHDKMYWYQQDPGMELHLIHYSYGVNSTEKGDLSSESTVSRIRTEHFPLTLESARPSHTSQYLCASSPARPTYNEQFFGPGTRLTVL.

For the CDR3, the DNA is TGCAGTGCTAGAGACGTAGCGGGCTCAAACACCGGGGAGCTGTTTTTT. Amino acids: CSARDVAGSNTGELFF. J is TRBJ2-2 and V is TRBV20-1; 7 bases line up with TRBD2. Germline V gene data show CDR1 as DFQATT and CDR2 as SNEGSKA (reference sequence). V gave up 0 bases and J gave up 2 bases; unmatched junction bases: 6. The CDR3 loop spans 16 amino acids.

In this sample, this clonotype turned up a few times. J is TRBJ1-1 and V is TRBV29-1; D gene unclear. CDR1 is SQVTM and CDR2 is ANQGSEA in the germline V gene. Trimming took 4 bases from V and 1 from J, leaving 10 bases between them. The CDR3 totals 13 residues. The CDR3 sequence is CSVARARNTEAFF. The CDR3 DNA is TGCAGCGTTGCAAGGGCCAGGAACACTGAAGCTTTCTTT.

This chain connects TRBV4-2 to TRBJ1-4; weak D call: TRBD1 (6 bases). Looked up from germline, CDR1 is LGHNA and CDR2 is YNFKEQ. The CDR3 extends over 16 amino acids. Trimming shortened V by 2 bases and J by 0 bases, and 10 bases separated the two germline ends. The CDR3 DNA follows: TGTGCCAGCAGCCAATATAACAGGGCAACTAATGAAAAACTGTTTTTT. It codes for CASSQYNRATNEKLFF.

This clonotype was seen ten or more times. The chain is built from TRBV3-1 and TRBJ2-5; D is ambiguous. The length of the CDR3 is 12 residues. With 3 bases removed from V and 5 bases from J, the gap between germline ends came to 7 bases. Germline V CDR1 and CDR2: LGHDT, YNNKEL (reference sequence). The CDR3 DNA reads TGTGCCAGCAGCCAGTATTCCGAGACCCAGTACTTC. This gives the protein CASSQYSETQYF.

This clonotype was seen more than once but under ten times. This chain joins TRBV20-1 and TRBJ2-1; the D gene is possibly TRBD1 (6 bases). Trimming took 4 bases from V and 4 from J, leaving 14 bases between them. CDR3 length: 14 amino acids. Germline V gene data show CDR1 as DFQATT and CDR2 as SNEGSKA (reference sequence). For the CDR3, the DNA is TGCAGTGCTACGGGACAATCCCTATACAATGAGCAGTTCTTC. Amino acid sequence: CSATGQSLYNEQFF.

DNA of the CDR3: TGCAGCGTTGTTTTAGCCCTGGGGGCAGGGCAGTACTTC. This sequence encodes CSVVLALGAGQYF. V is TRBV29-1 and J is TRBJ2-7; TRBD1 might be the D (6 bases). Germline V lookup: CDR1 SQVTM, CDR2 ANQGSEA. V dropped 4 bases and J dropped 9 bases, with 19 bases sitting between them. The CDR3 spans 13 residues.

By proportion, this clonotype is medium-sized. The rearrangement uses TRBV25-1 and TRBJ1-2, with 9 bases that match TRBD1. The CDR3 has 14 residues. CDR1 is MGHDK and CDR2 is SYGVNS in the germline V gene. The V segment lost 1 base and the J segment 6 bases; nucleotides outside the gene matches: 3. In nucleotides, the CDR3 is TGTGCCAGCAGTGAATCCGGGACAGGGAATGGCTACACCTTC. Protein product: CASSESGTGNGYTF.

The chain links TRBV6-1 to TRBJ1-2; D may be TRBD1 (5 bases). CDR1 MNHNS and CDR2 SASEGT come from the germline V gene. CDR3 length: 14 amino acids. V lost 5 bases and J 3 bases, leaving 13 bases between the germline ends. This chain's CDR3 is CASSQLGQHYGYTF. CDR3 bases: TGTGCCAGCAGTCAATTGGGGCAGCACTATGGCTACACCTTC.

The chain uses TRBV20-1 and TRBJ2-1; D not resolved. Germline V gene sequence: CDR1 DFQATT, CDR2 SNEGSKA (reference sequence). There are 13 residues in the CDR3. V was clipped by 3 bases and J by 3 bases, with 9 bases between them. The CDR3 nucleotides are TGCAGTGCTAGTTTTGGCTTCTACAATGAGCAGTTCTTC. Translation gives CSASFGFYNEQFF.

The chain couples TRBV5-1 to TRBJ1-4, with a possible D match to TRBD1 (6 bases). The CDR3 totals 15 residues. V dropped 4 bases and J dropped 7 bases, with 17 bases sitting between them. Germline-derived CDR1 and CDR2 are SGHRS and YFSETQ. This chain's CDR3 is CASSTDRRRSEKLFF. The CDR3 region has the DNA TGCGCCAGCAGCACCGACAGGAGAAGGAGTGAAAAACTGTTTTTT.

The chain is built from TRBV7-9 and TRBJ1-2, with unresolved D. This CDR3 contains 15 residues. CDR1 and CDR2 (germline): SEHNR, FQNEAQ (reference sequence). The V end lost 3 bases, the J end lost 2 bases, and 13 bases lay between the germline ends. CDR3 loop: CASSLGSKSNYGYTF. The CDR3 nucleotides read TGTGCCAGCAGCTTGGGGAGTAAGTCCAACTATGGCTACACCTTC.

The chain uses TRBV20-1 and TRBJ2-2; 7 bases agree with TRBD2. This CDR3 spans 15 amino acids. Trimming removed 1 base from V and 4 bases from J; junction bases left unmatched: 6. Germline V gene data show CDR1 as DFQATT and CDR2 as SNEGSKA (reference sequence). The CDR3 spells CSARVGGSITGELFF. CDR3 sequence (DNA): TGCAGTGCTAGAGTTGGCGGGAGCATCACCGGGGAGCTGTTTTTT.

This chain uses TRBV29-1 with TRBJ2-3; D not resolved. The ends were cut back, 6 bases at V and 1 base at J, with 11 bases in the middle. There are 13 residues in the CDR3. Germline values: CDR1 SQVTM, CDR2 ANQGSEA. CDR3 sequence reads: CSVGPSGTDTQYF. The CDR3 DNA reads TGCAGCGTCGGGCCCTCGGGCACAGATACGCAGTATTTT.

This clonotype came up a few times. The rearrangement uses TRBV5-5 and TRBJ1-2, with D possibly matching TRBD1 (6 bases). Looked up from germline, CDR1 is SGHKS and CDR2 is YYEKEE (reference sequence). V shed 0 bases and J shed 8 bases, with 11 bases lying between them. This CDR3 spans 13 amino acids. The CDR3 nucleotides are TGTGCCAGCAGCTTGGATTGGGACAAGGGCTACACCTTC. It specifies CASSLDWDKGYTF.

This clonotype came up a few times. The chain recombines TRBV10-3 with TRBJ2-1, with 8 bases fitting TRBD2. There are 16 residues in the CDR3. J gave up 8 bases and V 2 bases, and 11 bases lay outside the gene matches. Germline lookup yields CDR1 ENHRY and CDR2 SYGVKD. CDR3 nucleotide sequence: TGTGCCATCAGTGAGATAGGCGGGAGGCATCGTGATGAGCAGTTCTTC. Translating gives CAISEIGGRHRDEQFF.

The chain uses TRBV28 and TRBJ1-3; 7 nucleotides line up with TRBD1. V shed 6 bases, J shed 1 base, and the junction held 6 bases outside the gene matches. There are 15 residues in the CDR3. The germline gives CDR1 MDHEN, CDR2 SYDVKM. CDR3 protein: CASREDRSSGNTIYF. The CDR3, as DNA: TGTGCCAGCAGGGAGGACAGGAGTTCTGGAAACACCATATATTTT.

The table lists this clonotype with many counts. CDR3 nucleotide sequence: TGTGCCAGCTCACGGTCGGCGAACTATGGCTACACCTTC. It codes for CASSRSANYGYTF. This chain links TRBV18 with TRBJ1-2; D call uncertain. The germline V gene has CDR1 KGHSH and CDR2 LQKENI. The CDR3 covers 13 residues. V lost 4 bases, J lost 2 bases, and 8 bases lay in between.

The sample holds a few counts of this clonotype. The V call is TRBV5-1, the J call TRBJ2-3; D unclear. V lost 4 bases and J 1 base, leaving 10 bases between the germline ends. The CDR3 has 14 residues. CDR1 and CDR2 from the germline V gene are SGHRS and YFSETQ. This CDR3 is CASSDLKGTDTQYF. DNA for the CDR3: TGCGCCAGCAGCGATCTAAAAGGCACAGATACGCAGTATTTT.

V and J are TRBV11-2 and TRBJ2-1; TRBD1 or TRBD2 may be the D gene (5 bases each). This CDR3 contains 17 residues. Trimming took off 5 bases at V and 8 bases at J, with 25 bases between the two ends. From germline, CDR1 is SGHAT and CDR2 FQNNGV. The DNA for the CDR3 is TGTGCCAGCAGCCGATTCGGGGACGCGGGCTATAGGGATGAGCAGTTCTTC. Residues: CASSRFGDAGYRDEQFF.